Following are 13 T cell receptor beta chains from one sample sequenced in a study of T cell responses to AZD1222 COVID-19 vaccine. Assay used: immunoSEQ multiplex PCR; TCRdb lists only in-frame clones, some missing. The table shows about 180,000 clones, with 80% to 90% occurring only once. The sequencing here drew on peripheral blood, taken 28 days after the second dose of the MenACWY control vaccine. Every receptor here comes from an adult who received the MenACWY meningococcal vaccine as a control.

This sequence joins TRBV12-3 or TRBV12-4 and TRBJ1-2; no clear D. V gave up 5 bases and J gave up 5 bases, with 9 bases separating them. The CDR3 sequence is 12 residues long. The CDR3 DNA sequence: TGTGCCAGCAGTCTACGAGATTATGGCTACACCTTC. Protein sequence: CASSLRDYGYTF.

The chain joins TRBV29-1 to TRBJ1-2, with D hard to call. Trimming removed 1 base at V and 8 bases at J, with 11 bases between. Germline CDR1 reads SQVTM; CDR2 reads ANQGSEA. The CDR3 extends over 12 amino acids. CDR3 nucleotides: TGCAGCGTTGAAGCGGGGTTTGGCGGCTACACCTTC. It is translated as CSVEAGFGGYTF.

The chain employs TRBV27 and TRBJ2-1; 9 bases match TRBD2. Germline assignment: CDR1 MNHEY and CDR2 SMNVEV (reference sequence). CDR3 size: 14 residues. The trim removed 6 bases at V and 6 bases at J, leaving 6 bases unmatched. The CDR3 is CASRGAGGLNEQFF. The CDR3 DNA reads as TGTGCCAGCAGGGGGGCGGGAGGGCTCAATGAGCAGTTCTTC.

This chain uses TRBV30 with TRBJ1-2, with D unclear. Germline values: CDR1 GTSNPN, CDR2 SVGIG (reference sequence). Trimming left V 2 bases short and J 2 bases short, with 18 bases between. The CDR3 loop spans 16 amino acids. CDR3 loop: CAWSLSSANGNYGYTF. As DNA, the CDR3 is TGTGCCTGGAGTTTATCCAGCGCTAACGGGAACTATGGCTACACCTTC. The variable domain in full, with the rest retrieved from reference TRBV30 and TRBJ1-2, is SQTIHQWPATLVQPVGSPLSLECTVEGTSNPNLYWYRQAAGRGLQLLFYSVGIGQISSEVPQNLSASRPQDRQFILSSKKLLLSDSGFYLCAWSLSSANGNYGYTFGSGTRLTVV.

The V gene is TRBV7-9, the J gene TRBJ1-5; D is perhaps TRBD1 (5 bases). CDR3 length equals 17 residues. Trimming cost V 0 bases and J 0 bases, with 12 bases left between them. CDR1 SEHNR and CDR2 FQNEAQ come from the germline V gene (reference sequence). CDR3 bases: TGTGCCAGCAGCTTAGCAAAAAAGGGGATTAGCAATCAGCCCCAGCATTTT. This translates into CASSLAKKGISNQPQHF.

The V gene is TRBV5-1, the J gene TRBJ2-3, with 8 bases lining up with TRBD2. Germline lookup yields CDR1 SGHRS and CDR2 YFSETQ. This CDR3 contains 16 residues. Germline trimming cut 0 bases from V and 2 bases from J; bases unmatched to any gene: 5. The DNA for the CDR3 is TGCGCCAGCAGCTTGGCCTCAGCGGGGGTCACAGATACGCAGTATTTT. Translated: CASSLASAGVTDTQYF.

The rearrangement joins TRBV5-1 to TRBJ2-5, with D perhaps TRBD1 (6 bases). CDR1 and CDR2 (germline): SGHRS, YFSETQ. Trimming left V 0 bases short and J 4 bases short, with 13 bases between. The CDR3 spans 15 residues. The CDR3 reads CASSLGSLGAETQYF. For the CDR3, the DNA is TGCGCCAGCAGCTTGGGGTCCTTGGGGGCAGAGACCCAGTACTTC. The entire variable domain, with the rest obtained from reference TRBV5-1 and TRBJ2-5, is as follows: KAGVTQTPRYLIKTRGQQVTLSCSPISGHRSVSWYQQTPGQGLQFLFEYFSETQRNKGNFPGRFSGRQFSNSRSEMNVSTLELGDSALYLCASSLGSLGAETQYFGPGTRLLVL.

This rearrangement joins TRBV9 to TRBJ1-1; D call uncertain. Trimming removed 0 bases from V and 8 bases from J, with 11 bases in between. Germline CDR1 reads SGDLS; CDR2 reads YYNGEE. The CDR3 has 13 residues. The CDR3 DNA reads as TGTGCCAGCAGCGTAGCAGCGATAGGGGAAGCTTTCTTT. Protein sequence: CASSVAAIGEAFF.

This clone was observed a single time. V is TRBV7-9 and J is TRBJ1-4; no clear D gene. Trimming removed 5 bases at V and 13 bases at J, with 17 bases between. The CDR3 is 13 amino acids. Germline V gene data show CDR1 as SEHNR and CDR2 as FQNEAQ (reference sequence). For the CDR3, the DNA is TGTGCCAGCAGCACAAACCCGGGAGAGGGACTGTTTTTT. Translated, it gives CASSTNPGEGLFF.

On this clone itself: An end of the junction does not agree with germline; a read error may underlie this. The chain recombines TRBV30 with TRBJ1-2; no definite D call. Germline lookup yields CDR1 GTSNPN and CDR2 SVGIG (reference sequence). CDR3 size: 12 residues. CDR3 region: CAWSVGLRRIYF. The CDR3 DNA reads TGTGCCTGGAGTGTAGGATTGAGGAGAATTTACTTC.

This chain joins TRBV3-1 (or the pseudogene TRBV3-2) and TRBJ2-1, with 11 nucleotides matching TRBD2. This CDR3 spans 15 amino acids. Per the germline V gene, CDR1 is LGHDT and CDR2 is YNNKEL (reference sequence). V gave up 6 bases and J gave up 5 bases; unmatched junction bases: 6. CDR3 coding DNA: TGTGCCAGCAGGCGAGGACTAGCGGGTAACAATGAGCAGTTCTTC. Its translation is CASRRGLAGNNEQFF.

This chain joins TRBV27 and TRBJ2-7; D possibly matches TRBD1 or TRBD2 (6 bases each). V lost 5 bases, J lost 2 bases, and 10 bases lay in between. The germline V gene encodes CDR1 MNHEY and CDR2 SMNVEV (reference sequence). The CDR3 spans 13 residues. This chain's CDR3 is CASSIGGPYEQYF. The CDR3 DNA is TGTGCCAGCAGTATTGGGGGGCCCTACGAGCAGTACTTC.

This chain links TRBV28 with TRBJ1-5, with TRBD1 matching 8 bases. CDR3 length: 16 residues. V trimming: 6 bases; J trimming: 1 base; junction bases outside the gene matches: 8. Germline V lookup: CDR1 MDHEN, CDR2 SYDVKM. CDR3 loop: CASSPDRAQSNQPQHF. CDR3 nucleotide sequence: TGTGCCAGCAGCCCGGACAGGGCCCAGAGCAATCAGCCCCAGCATTTT.